The 5 T cell receptor beta chains below were found in one sample sequenced in a study of human T cells and chemical hapten exposure. Time point given: pre-sensitization, week 0. Sample treatment: therapeutic diphenylcyclopropenone sensitization with weekly scalp DPC. Each CDR3 protein is one row after TCRdb ran MiXCR on the RACE reads. The sample has roughly 100,000 distinct CDR3 sequences, approximately 10% seen once. Here the sequenced sample was whole blood, taken in connection with sensitization to the hapten diphenylcyclopropenone (DPC). These receptors were obtained from a woman aged 55-69 years with alopecia areata. Some clones in this sample may be carry-over from other donors' samples.

This clonotype came up a few times. This chain connects TRBV10-3 to TRBJ2-5, with 8 bases that match TRBD1. The CDR3 runs to 14 residues. V was clipped by 10 bases and J by 5 bases; unmatched bases: 12. Germline V CDR1 and CDR2: ENHRY, SYGVKD. The CDR3 DNA follows: TGTGCCACCCGCCAGGGGGCTGAGTGGGAGACCCAGTACTTC. It codes for CATRQGAEWETQYF.

This clonotype has a count of ten or more. The rearrangement links TRBV9 to TRBJ2-1; possible D gene TRBD2, 5 bases. The germline V and J ends were trimmed by 7 bases and 2 bases, with 16 bases remaining between them. This CDR3 spans 15 amino acids. CDR1 is SGDLS, CDR2 YYNGEE, per germline. The CDR3 DNA reads as TGTGCCAGCGGCCCTACTAGTCCCCCCTACAATGAGCAGTTCTTC. Encoded protein: CASGPTSPPYNEQFF.

This clonotype was detected only a few times. The J gene is TRBJ2-3, the V gene TRBV5-1, with TRBD2 identical over 7 bases. V shed 0 bases and J 8 bases; nucleotides not matched to a gene: 6. From germline, CDR1 is SGHRS and CDR2 YFSETQ. This CDR3 is 14 amino acids long. In nucleotides, the CDR3 is TGCGCCAGCAGCTTGGAGGTCCCGGGGGGTACGCAGTATTTT. This sequence encodes CASSLEVPGGTQYF.

The table lists this clonotype with many counts. J is TRBJ2-1 and V is TRBV7-3; the D gene is possibly TRBD2 (6 bases). The CDR3 totals 15 residues. Germline assignment: CDR1 SGHTA and CDR2 FQGTGA. Trimming removed 4 bases at V and 1 base at J, with 11 bases between. CDR3 region: CASSSLGGSYNEQFF. Written as DNA, the CDR3 is TGTGCCAGCAGCTCATTGGGGGGATCCTACAATGAGCAGTTCTTC.

This clonotype has ten or more counts. This chain links TRBV12-3 or TRBV12-4 with TRBJ2-4; 7 bases agree with TRBD1. This CDR3 region has 17 residues. J was trimmed by 3 bases and V by 6 bases; bases with no gene match: 14. The chain's CDR3 is CASSTAHTTGSKNIQYF. DNA of the CDR3: TGTGCCAGCAGCACCGCCCATACGACAGGGAGCAAAAACATTCAGTACTTC.